These T cell receptor beta chains were read from a single sample in a study of blood T cell repertoires in COVID-19. Assay: immunoSEQ multiplex PCR; the TCRdb copy retains only in-frame clones and omits some. This table holds around 400,000 clones, roughly nine tenths found once. Sequencing was performed on peripheral blood. The receptors shown here come from a man aged 35 to 55 with acute or convalescent COVID-19. CDR3s include the opening cysteine and the closing phenylalanine or tryptophan. The D gene is left open where the match is weak. For some rows the clone size is stated as once, few or many, or as a class when expanded; others skip it.

v_gene	abundance	d_gene	j_gene	CDR3nt	CDR3aa
TRBV29-1	-	TRBD1	TRBJ1-2	TGCAGCGTTGCTGACAGGGTTCACTATGGCTACACCTTC	CSVADRVHYGYTF
TRBV11-2	-	-	TRBJ2-3	TGTGCCAGCAGCTTAGCCGGCCTCGGGGGAGATACGCAGTATTTT	CASSLAGLGGDTQYF
TRBV6-2/TRBV6-3	-	TRBD1	TRBJ1-4	TGTGCCAGCAGTTACCCGACAGGGGTGGAGAATGAAAAACTGTTTTTT	CASSYPTGVENEKLFF
TRBV7-3	-	TRBD1	TRBJ2-2	TGTGCCAGCAGCTTAACCTCATCCGGGACAGCGTCCACCGGGGAGCTGTTTTTT	CASSLTSSGTASTGELFF
TRBV21-1	-	-	TRBJ1-2	TGTGCCAGCGAGAGCAGGGGGCTCGGTGGCTACACCTTC	CASESRGLGGYTF
TRBV19	-	TRBD2	TRBJ2-3	TGTGCCAGTAGCCCTCTCCTAGCGGGAAGGGCAGATACGCAGTATTTT	CASSPLLAGRADTQYF
TRBV10-3	-	TRBD2	TRBJ2-3	TGTGCCATCGGACCAGCGGGGGCGATCACAGATACGCAGTATTTT	CAIGPAGAITDTQYF
TRBV5-5	-	TRBD1	TRBJ1-5	TGTGCCAGCAGCTCTAATTACAGACAGGGTTCGGGACAGCCCCAGCATTTT	CASSSNYRQGSGQPQHF
TRBV13	-	TRBD1	TRBJ1-6	TGTGCCAGCAGCTCCGGACAGGCCGGGAATTCACCCCTCCACTTT	CASSSGQAGNSPLHF
TRBV28	once	-	TRBJ2-2	TGTGCCAGCAGTCAACGGGATACCGGGGAGCTGTTTTTT	CASSQRDTGELFF
TRBV27	-	-	TRBJ2-7	TGTGCCAGCAGCCGCTCCTCCGGGGGAGCTTTGGAGCAGTACTTC	CASSRSSGGALEQYF
TRBV30	-	-	TRBJ1-2	TGTGCCTGGAGTTCTAGGTGGAGGGATGGCTACACCTTC	CAWSSRWRDGYTF
TRBV11-1	-	TRBD2	TRBJ2-3	TGTGCCAGCAGCTTAGCGGGGGGGTCCACAGATACGCAGTATTTT	CASSLAGGSTDTQYF
TRBV15	-	TRBD1	TRBJ2-1	TGTGCCACCAGCAGAGATCGGACAGGTTCTATTTACAATGAGCAGTTCTTC	CATSRDRTGSIYNEQFF
TRBV6-6	-	-	TRBJ1-4	TGTGCCAGCACAAGAGGAGGGAAACTGTTTTTT	CASTRGGKLFF
TRBV5-1	-	-	TRBJ2-5	TGCGCCAGCAGCTTGAACTCAGGGGCGCCGGGAGAGACCCAGTACTTC	CASSLNSGAPGETQYF
TRBV10-3	-	TRBD2	TRBJ2-1	TGTGCCATCAGTGATCTGAGGAGAGCGGGAAGCGATAGAAATGAGCAGTTCTTC	CAISDLRRAGSDRNEQFF
TRBV19	few	-	TRBJ1-5	TGTGCCAGTAGTACCCAGGGTTATAGCAATCAGCCCCAGCATTTT	CASSTQGYSNQPQHF
TRBV27	-	-	TRBJ1-5	TGTGCCAGCAGTTTCGCGGCAGACTATCAGCCCCAGCATTTT	CASSFAADYQPQHF
TRBV13	-	-	TRBJ2-3	TGTGCCAGCAGCTTAGCGGGAGACCTCACAGATACGCAGTATTTT	CASSLAGDLTDTQYF
TRBV7-9	-	-	TRBJ1-2	TGTGCCAGCACCCTTAATTCGGGGTATGGCTACACCTTC	CASTLNSGYGYTF
TRBV19	-	TRBD2	TRBJ2-1	TGTGCCAGTAGTGGGGGACTAGCGGGTATCCACAATGAGCAGTTCTTC	CASSGGLAGIHNEQFF
TRBV5-4	-	TRBD2	TRBJ2-2	TGTGCCAGCAGCCCGGGACTAGCGAACACCGGGGAGCTGTTTTTT	CASSPGLANTGELFF
TRBV4-2	-	TRBD1	TRBJ2-3	TGTGCCAGCAGCCAGGGGACAGGGGGCGTCGGCACAGATACGCAGTATTTT	CASSQGTGGVGTDTQYF
TRBV7-8	-	TRBD2	TRBJ2-7	TGTGCCAGCAGCCTGGGACTAGCGGGCAACTACGAGCAGTACTTC	CASSLGLAGNYEQYF
TRBV24-1	-	-	TRBJ2-3	TGTGCCACCAGTGATTCCACCCCCATATTGGACAGTTTTGATACGCAGTATTTT	CATSDSTPILDSFDTQYF
TRBV5-5	-	TRBD1	TRBJ1-4	TGTGCCAGCAGCAACACACAGGGGGCGTATAATGAAAAACTGTTTTTT	CASSNTQGAYNEKLFF
TRBV9	-	-	TRBJ2-7	TGTGCCAGCAGCGTAGTGGGCGGAGGCTACGAGCAGTACTTC	CASSVVGGGYEQYF
TRBV7-3	-	-	TRBJ1-1	TGTGCCAGCAGCTCGCCAGGGTCCACTGAAGCTTTCTTT	CASSSPGSTEAFF
TRBV30	-	-	TRBJ2-7	TGTGCCTGGTGCCGGGGCTACGAGCAGTACTTC	CAWCRGYEQYF
TRBV11-2	-	TRBD1	TRBJ1-1	TGTGCCAGCAGCTCAACCCTCGACAGGGCGAACACTGAAGCTTTCTTT	CASSSTLDRANTEAFF
TRBV7-9	-	TRBD2	TRBJ2-1	TGTGCCAGCAGCTTAGAGGGACTAGCGGGGGTATGGTCCTACAATGAGCAGTTCTTC	CASSLEGLAGVWSYNEQFF
TRBV6-5	once	TRBD1	TRBJ2-6	TGTGCCAGCAGTCTCCAGGGGGCTGGGGCCAACGTCCTGACTTTC	CASSLQGAGANVLTF
TRBV11-2	-	-	TRBJ2-2	TGTGCCAGCAGCCCCTTGCGCGCGAACACCGGGGAGCTGTTTTTT	CASSPLRANTGELFF
TRBV19	-	-	TRBJ2-7	TGTGCCAGTAGTACCATGACTGGGTCCTACGAGCAGTACTTC	CASSTMTGSYEQYF
TRBV4-2	-	-	TRBJ2-3	TGTGCCAGCAGCCAAGAGGGGAGCGCAGATACGCAGTATTTT	CASSQEGSADTQYF
TRBV5-4	-	-	TRBJ1-2	TGTGCCAGCAGCCCGGACCCGGGGGGCTATGGCTACACCTTC	CASSPDPGGYGYTF
TRBV24-1	once	-	TRBJ2-3	TGTGCCACCAGTGACCGGGGGACGTTGACTAGCACAGATACGCAGTATTTT	CATSDRGTLTSTDTQYF
TRBV7-9	-	TRBD2	TRBJ2-1	TGTGCCAGCAGCTTAGACCGACTAGCGGGAGTATCCTACAATGAGCAGTTCTTC	CASSLDRLAGVSYNEQFF
TRBV19	-	TRBD2	TRBJ2-7	TGTGCCAGTACCCTAGGAGCGGGAACCTACGAGCAGTACTTC	CASTLGAGTYEQYF
TRBV6-1	-	-	TRBJ2-1	TGTGCCAGCAGTGAATCAGGGGTCTGGTACAATGAGCAGTTCTTC	CASSESGVWYNEQFF
TRBV5-4	few	TRBD1	TRBJ1-2	TGTGCCAGCAGCTTGGATGGACAGGGGAACTATGGCTACACCTTC	CASSLDGQGNYGYTF
TRBV27	-	-	TRBJ1-1	TGTGCCAGCAGTTTAGGTCCCAGGGTAGCCACTGAAGCTTTCTTT	CASSLGPRVATEAFF
TRBV9	-	-	TRBJ1-6	TGTGCCAGCAGCGCCCCCCCTGGGGCTCGAAATTCACCCCTCCACTTT	CASSAPPGARNSPLHF
TRBV11-2	-	-	TRBJ1-2	TGTGCCAGCAGCTTAGGAGGGTCGGGGGTCTATGGCTACACCTTC	CASSLGGSGVYGYTF
TRBV7-9	-	-	TRBJ1-4	TGTGCCAGCAGCTCACCAGGGTCCCCCTTCGCAACTAATGAAAAACTGTTTTTT	CASSSPGSPFATNEKLFF
TRBV7-3	-	-	TRBJ2-1	TGTGCCAGCAGCCAGGGGGGAGGTAGCGATGAGCAGTTCTTC	CASSQGGGSDEQFF
TRBV29-1	-	TRBD2	TRBJ2-1	TGCAGCGTTGAAGTACTAGCGGGAGGGTATGGGAATGAGCAGTTCTTC	CSVEVLAGGYGNEQFF
TRBV6-5	-	TRBD1	TRBJ1-1	TGTGCCAGCAATTATTCCCCGGGACAGGGAGCTTTCTTT	CASNYSPGQGAFF
TRBV28	-	TRBD1	TRBJ2-2	TGTGCCAGCAGCATTCCGGGACAGGGGATTACCGGGGAGCTGTTTTTT	CASSIPGQGITGELFF